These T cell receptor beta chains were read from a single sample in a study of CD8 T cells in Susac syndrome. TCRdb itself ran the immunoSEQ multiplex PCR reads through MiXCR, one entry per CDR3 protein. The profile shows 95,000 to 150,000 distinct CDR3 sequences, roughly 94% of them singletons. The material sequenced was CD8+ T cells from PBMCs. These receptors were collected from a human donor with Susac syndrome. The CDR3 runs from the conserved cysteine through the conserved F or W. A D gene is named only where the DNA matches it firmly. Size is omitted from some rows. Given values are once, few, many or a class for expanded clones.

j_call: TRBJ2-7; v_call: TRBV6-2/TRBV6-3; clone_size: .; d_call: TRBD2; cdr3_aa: CASSYIVAGESYEQYF; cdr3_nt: TGTGCCAGCAGTTACATTGTCGCGGGGGAATCCTACGAGCAGTACTTC
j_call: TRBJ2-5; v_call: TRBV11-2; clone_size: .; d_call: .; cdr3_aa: CASSRDALQETQYF; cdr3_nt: TGTGCCAGCAGCCGGGACGCTCTCCAAGAGACCCAGTACTTC
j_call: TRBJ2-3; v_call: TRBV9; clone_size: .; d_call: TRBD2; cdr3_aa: CASSVGGLQTDTQYF; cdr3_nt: TGTGCCAGCAGCGTAGGGGGACTACAGACAGATACGCAGTATTTT
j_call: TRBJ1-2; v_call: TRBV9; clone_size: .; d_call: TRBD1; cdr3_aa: CASSVPLAGTGGFGYTF; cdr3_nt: TGTGCCAGCAGCGTGCCCTTGGCGGGGACAGGGGGCTTTGGCTACACCTTC
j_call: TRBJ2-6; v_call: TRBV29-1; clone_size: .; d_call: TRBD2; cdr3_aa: CSVEEAGVNGANVLTF; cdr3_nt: TGCAGCGTTGAAGAAGCGGGGGTGAACGGGGCCAACGTCCTGACTTTC
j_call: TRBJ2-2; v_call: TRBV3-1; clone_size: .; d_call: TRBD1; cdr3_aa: CASRGQGAILANTGELFF; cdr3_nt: TGTGCCAGCAGAGGACAGGGGGCGATACTCGCGAACACCGGGGAGCTGTTTTTT
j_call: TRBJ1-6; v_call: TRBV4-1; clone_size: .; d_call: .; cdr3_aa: CASSSQASNPLSPLHF; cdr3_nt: TGCGCCAGCAGCTCTCAGGCTTCGAATCCTCTTTCACCCCTCCACTTT
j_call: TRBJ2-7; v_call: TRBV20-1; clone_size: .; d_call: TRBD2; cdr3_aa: CSAKAQRGVSYEQYF; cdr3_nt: TGCAGTGCCAAAGCCCAGCGGGGGGTCTCCTACGAGCAGTACTTC
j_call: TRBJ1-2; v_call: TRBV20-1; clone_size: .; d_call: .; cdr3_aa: CSASGGQSGYTF; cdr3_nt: TGCAGTGCTAGTGGGGGCCAAAGTGGCTACACCTTC
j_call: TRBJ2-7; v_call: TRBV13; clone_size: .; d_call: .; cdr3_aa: CASSLASSYEQYF; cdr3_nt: TGTGCCAGCAGCTTGGCTAGCTCCTACGAGCAGTACTTC
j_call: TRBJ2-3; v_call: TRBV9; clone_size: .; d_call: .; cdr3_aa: CASSVGIADTQYF; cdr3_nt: TGTGCCAGCAGCGTTGGAATAGCAGATACGCAGTATTTT
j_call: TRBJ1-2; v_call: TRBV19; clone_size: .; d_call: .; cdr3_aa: CASSPRDSWAYGYTF; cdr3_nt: TGTGCCAGTAGTCCACGGGACTCATGGGCCTATGGCTACACCTTC
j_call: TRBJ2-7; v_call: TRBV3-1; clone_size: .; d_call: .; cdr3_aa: CASSLTGDRRGEQYF; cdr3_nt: TGTGCCAGCAGCCTAACAGGGGACCGGAGGGGAGAGCAGTACTTC
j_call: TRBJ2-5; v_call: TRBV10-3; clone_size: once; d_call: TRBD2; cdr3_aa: CAISDLAGGPRQETQYF; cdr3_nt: TGTGCCATCAGTGATCTAGCGGGGGGGCCAAGACAAGAGACCCAGTACTTC
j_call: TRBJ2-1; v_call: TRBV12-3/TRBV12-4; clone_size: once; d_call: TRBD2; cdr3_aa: CASSPKRGGLYNEQFF; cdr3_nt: TGTGCCAGCAGTCCAAAGCGGGGGGGCCTCTACAATGAGCAGTTCTTC
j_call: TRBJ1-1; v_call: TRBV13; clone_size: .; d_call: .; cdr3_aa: CASSLGDSEAFF; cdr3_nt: TGTGCCAGCAGCTTAGGTGACAGTGAAGCTTTCTTT
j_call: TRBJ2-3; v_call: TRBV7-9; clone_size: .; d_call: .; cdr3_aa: CASSLGTAGRTDTQYF; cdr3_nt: TGTGCCAGCAGCTTGGGGACGGCGGGGAGGACAGATACGCAGTATTTT
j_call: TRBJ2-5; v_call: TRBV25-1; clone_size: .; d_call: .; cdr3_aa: CASSEKGQETQYF; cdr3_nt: TGTGCCAGCAGTGAAAAAGGCCAAGAGACCCAGTACTTC
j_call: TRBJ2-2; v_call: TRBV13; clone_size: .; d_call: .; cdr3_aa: CASSSQRELFF; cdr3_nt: TGTGCCAGCAGCTCGCAGCGGGAGCTGTTTTTT
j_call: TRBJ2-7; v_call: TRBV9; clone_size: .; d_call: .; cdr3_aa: CASSVDLGGANEQYF; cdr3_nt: TGTGCCAGCAGCGTAGATTTGGGGGGCGCGAACGAGCAGTACTTC
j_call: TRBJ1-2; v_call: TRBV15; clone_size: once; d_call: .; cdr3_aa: CATSFPPPEPNNYGYTF; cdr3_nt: TGTGCCACCAGCTTCCCCCCGCCCGAGCCAAATAACTATGGCTACACCTTC
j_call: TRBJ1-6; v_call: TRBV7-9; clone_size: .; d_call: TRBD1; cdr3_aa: CASNSPDRGNSPLHF; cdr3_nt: TGTGCCAGCAACTCACCGGACAGGGGGAATTCACCCCTCCACTTT
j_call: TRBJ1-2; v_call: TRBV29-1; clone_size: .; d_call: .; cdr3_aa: CSVEGQENGYTF; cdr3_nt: TGCAGCGTTGAAGGGCAGGAGAATGGCTACACCTTC
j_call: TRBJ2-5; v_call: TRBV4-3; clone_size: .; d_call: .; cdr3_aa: CASSQDKGWTETQYF; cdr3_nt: TGCGCCAGCAGCCAAGATAAGGGGTGGACGGAGACCCAGTACTTC
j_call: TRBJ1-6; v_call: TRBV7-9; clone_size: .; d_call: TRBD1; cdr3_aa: CASSSGQGRISPLHF; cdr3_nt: TGTGCCAGCAGCTCCGGACAGGGACGAATTTCACCCCTCCACTTT
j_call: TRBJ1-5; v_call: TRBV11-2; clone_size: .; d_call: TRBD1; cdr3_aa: CASSSSGGFGNQPQHF; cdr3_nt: TGTGCCAGCAGCTCATCAGGGGGGTTCGGCAATCAGCCCCAGCATTTT
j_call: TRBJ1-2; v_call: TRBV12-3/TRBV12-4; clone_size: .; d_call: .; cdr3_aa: CASSSDVYGYTF; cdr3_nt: TGTGCCAGCAGTTCCGACGTTTATGGCTACACCTTC
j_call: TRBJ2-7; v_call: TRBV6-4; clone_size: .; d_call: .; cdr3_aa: CASSDSVSSEQYF; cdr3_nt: TGTGCCAGCAGTGACTCCGTTTCCTCCGAGCAGTACTTC
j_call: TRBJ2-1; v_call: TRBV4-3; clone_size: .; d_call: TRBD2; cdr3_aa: CASSPPGGGVKANEQFF; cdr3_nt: TGCGCCAGCAGCCCGCCCGGGGGGGGAGTAAAGGCAAATGAGCAGTTCTTC
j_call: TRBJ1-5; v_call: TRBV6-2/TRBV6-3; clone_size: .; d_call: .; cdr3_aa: CASSSSIGNQPQHF; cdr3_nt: TGTGCCAGCAGCTCAAGTATTGGCAATCAGCCCCAGCATTTT
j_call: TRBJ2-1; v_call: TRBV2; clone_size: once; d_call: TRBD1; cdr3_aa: CASPGQGTNEQFF; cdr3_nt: TGTGCCAGCCCGGGACAGGGGACGAATGAGCAGTTCTTC
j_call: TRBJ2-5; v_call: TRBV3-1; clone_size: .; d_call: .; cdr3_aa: CASRFSEYQETQYF; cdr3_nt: TGTGCCAGCAGGTTTTCAGAGTACCAAGAGACCCAGTACTTC
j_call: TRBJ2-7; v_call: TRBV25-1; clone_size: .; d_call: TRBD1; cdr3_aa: CASSGGDSLYEQYF; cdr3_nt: TGTGCCAGCAGTGGAGGGGACAGCCTCTACGAGCAGTACTTC
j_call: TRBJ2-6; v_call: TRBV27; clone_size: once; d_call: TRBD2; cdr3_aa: CASSPQALSGIISGANVLTF; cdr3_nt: TGTGCCAGCAGCCCCCAGGCCCTAAGCGGGATTATCTCTGGGGCCAACGTCCTGACTTTC
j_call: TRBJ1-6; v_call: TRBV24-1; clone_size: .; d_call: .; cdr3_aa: CATSGSLSSYNSPLHF; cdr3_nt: TGTGCCACCAGTGGCAGCTTGAGCTCCTATAATTCACCCCTCCACTTT
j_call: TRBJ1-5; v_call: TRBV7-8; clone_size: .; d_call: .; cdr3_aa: CASSPPGTNQPQHF; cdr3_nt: TGTGCCAGCAGCCCCCCGGGAACCAATCAGCCCCAGCATTTT
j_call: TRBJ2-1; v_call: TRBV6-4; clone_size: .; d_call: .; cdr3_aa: CASSSEDSINEQFF; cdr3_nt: TGTGCCAGCAGCTCGGAGGATAGCATCAATGAGCAGTTCTTC
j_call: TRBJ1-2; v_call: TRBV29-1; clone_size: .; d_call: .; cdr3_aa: CSVETLDRRNPYGYTF; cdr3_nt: TGCAGCGTTGAGACCTTAGACAGGAGAAACCCGTATGGCTACACCTTC
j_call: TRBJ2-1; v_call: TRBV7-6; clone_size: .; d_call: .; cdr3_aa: CASSLAGGPGNEQFF; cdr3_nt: TGTGCCAGCAGCTTAGCTGGGGGGCCGGGCAATGAGCAGTTCTTC
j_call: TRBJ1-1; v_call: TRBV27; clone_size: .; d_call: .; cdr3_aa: CASSLSGLNTEAFF; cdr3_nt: TGTGCCAGCAGTTTATCCGGTCTGAACACTGAAGCTTTCTTT
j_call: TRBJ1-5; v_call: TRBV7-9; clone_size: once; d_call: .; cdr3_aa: CASNGGPGQPQHF; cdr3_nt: TGTGCCAGCAATGGCGGCCCGGGTCAGCCCCAGCATTTT
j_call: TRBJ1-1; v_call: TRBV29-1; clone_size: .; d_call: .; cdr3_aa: CSVNQRDRFTEAFF; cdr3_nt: TGCAGCGTCAACCAACGTGACCGCTTCACTGAAGCTTTCTTT
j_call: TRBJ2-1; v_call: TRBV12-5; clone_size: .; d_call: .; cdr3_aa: CASGPSGYFNEQFF; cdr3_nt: TGTGCTAGTGGTCCCTCGGGCTACTTCAATGAGCAGTTCTTC
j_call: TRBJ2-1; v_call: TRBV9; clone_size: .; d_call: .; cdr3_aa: CASSVEGIHEQFF; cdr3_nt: TGTGCCAGCAGCGTAGAGGGCATCCATGAGCAGTTCTTC